These 31 T cell receptor beta chains were all obtained from the same sample, sequenced in a study of T cell responses to AZD1222 COVID-19 vaccine. The assay was immunoSEQ multiplex PCR, and TCRdb's table has in-frame clones only and misses some. The profile shows around 130,000 clones, 70% to 90% of them singletons. The sample in question was peripheral blood, obtained 28 days after the second AZD1222 dose. These receptors all come from an adult who received the AZD1222 COVID-19 vaccine.

This chain links TRBV11-2 with TRBJ1-2; 8 bases agree with TRBD1. This CDR3 comprises 13 residues. V was clipped by 5 bases and J by 3 bases; unmatched bases: 2. Germline V lookup: CDR1 SGHAT, CDR2 FQNNGV. The CDR3 is CASSPDRDYGYTF. Here the CDR3 DNA reads TGTGCCAGCAGCCCGGACAGGGACTATGGCTACACCTTC.

The chain employs TRBV19 and TRBJ1-1, with 7 bases lining up with TRBD1. The germline V gene encodes CDR1 LNHDA and CDR2 SQIVND (reference sequence). This CDR3 comprises 15 residues. J gave up 2 bases and V 9 bases, and 12 bases lay outside the gene matches. In nucleotides, the CDR3 is TGTGCCAGCCGGGACAGAACGATTCAAAACACTGAAGCTTTCTTT. Amino acid sequence: CASRDRTIQNTEAFF.

This clone was seen more than once but under ten times. The V and J genes are TRBV3-1 (or the pseudogene TRBV3-2) and TRBJ2-5; 11 bases are a match to TRBD2. Germline CDR1 and CDR2: LGHDT and YNNKEL (reference sequence). V shed 7 bases and J 7 bases; nucleotides not matched to a gene: 14. This CDR3 comprises 16 residues. The CDR3 protein is CASTTPSGGTLRTQYF. The CDR3 DNA is TGTGCCAGCACCACCCCTAGCGGGGGGACCCTAAGGACCCAGTACTTC.

V and J are TRBV3-1 (or the pseudogene TRBV3-2) and TRBJ1-5; D might be TRBD1 (6 bases). The CDR3 covers 15 residues. CDR1 is LGHDT and CDR2 is YNNKEL in the germline V gene (reference sequence). V was clipped by 0 bases and J by 4 bases, with 10 bases between them. CDR3 nucleotides: TGTGCCAGCAGCCAAGACTCGGGGGCAAATCAGCCCCAGCATTTT. Translating gives CASSQDSGANQPQHF.

This chain joins TRBV30 and TRBJ2-1; TRBD2 matches 12 bases. V lost 2 bases to trimming and J lost 4 bases; unmatched junction nucleotides: 6. The CDR3 loop spans 16 amino acids. Germline values: CDR1 GTSNPN, CDR2 SVGIG (reference sequence). The CDR3 bases are TGTGCCTGGAGTTTGGCTAGCGGGGGGGTTTACAATGAGCAGTTCTTC. This sequence encodes CAWSLASGGVYNEQFF.

This chain connects TRBV10-1 to TRBJ1-1; D is undetermined. Per the germline V gene, CDR1 is WNHNN and CDR2 is SYGVQD (reference sequence). The V end was cut by 0 bases, the J end by 7 bases, with 12 bases between. The CDR3 extends over 14 amino acids. CDR3 DNA: TGCGCCAGCAGTGAGTCGAGGACGGGATATGAAGCTTTCTTT. Translation gives CASSESRTGYEAFF.

This clone was counted once. The chain couples TRBV3-1 (or the pseudogene TRBV3-2) to TRBJ2-5; D remains unclear. Germline V gene sequence: CDR1 LGHDT, CDR2 YNNKEL (reference sequence). V was trimmed by 1 base and J by 2 bases, leaving 5 bases between them. This CDR3 has 13 amino acids. This CDR3 reads CASSQGRQETQYF. For the CDR3, the DNA is TGTGCCAGCAGCCAAGGCAGACAAGAGACCCAGTACTTC.

J is TRBJ1-1 and V is TRBV4-1; D remains unclear. The CDR3 runs to 14 residues. V lost 5 bases, J lost 6 bases, and 16 bases lay in between. CDR1 MGHRA and CDR2 YSYEKL come from the germline V gene. The CDR3 protein is CASSTQTWAAEAFF. DNA for the CDR3: TGCGCCAGCAGCACCCAAACTTGGGCGGCTGAAGCTTTCTTT.

V usage is TRBV14 and J usage is TRBJ2-2; D is uncertain. V lost 4 bases, J lost 3 bases, and 6 bases lay in between. Looked up from germline, CDR1 is SGHDN and CDR2 is FVKESK. The length of the CDR3 is 13 residues. As DNA, the CDR3 is TGTGCCAGCAGCCCTGACCACACCGGGGAGCTGTTTTTT. This translates into CASSPDHTGELFF.

This clone was counted only a few times. This chain uses TRBV5-8 with TRBJ1-1; unclear D gene. This CDR3 spans 12 amino acids. Germline lookup yields CDR1 SGHTS and CDR2 YDEGEE. V lost 7 bases, J lost 11 bases, and 18 bases lay in between. In nucleotides, the CDR3 is TGTGCCAGCCCTCAATCGTTATGGCTGGCTTTCTTT. It specifies CASPQSLWLAFF.

This chain connects TRBV11-2 to TRBJ2-7; D is unclear. V lost 5 bases and J 0 bases, leaving 11 bases between the germline ends. The CDR3 consists of 14 residues. CDR1 and CDR2 from the germline V gene are SGHAT and FQNNGV. The chain's CDR3 is CASSRGIPSYEQYF. In DNA form, the CDR3 reads TGTGCCAGCAGCCGAGGTATCCCCTCCTACGAGCAGTACTTC.

CDR3 region: CASTITRGYEKLFF. CDR3 bases: TGTGCCAGCACAATAACTAGGGGTTATGAAAAACTGTTTTTT. V and J are TRBV6-5 and TRBJ1-4, with D possibly being TRBD1 (5 bases). The V end was cut by 7 bases, the J end by 6 bases, with 15 bases between. Germline assignment: CDR1 MNHEY and CDR2 SVGAGI. CDR3 length equals 14 residues.

This chain links TRBV19 with TRBJ2-1; TRBD2 agrees at 8 bases. In germline, CDR1 is LNHDA, CDR2 SQIVND (reference sequence). The trim removed 5 bases at V and 5 bases at J, leaving 17 bases unmatched. The CDR3 spans 18 residues. CDR3 nucleotides: TGTGCCAGTAGTGTCCTTACGGTGAGGATAGCGGGGCACAATGAGCAGTTCTTC. Translating it yields CASSVLTVRIAGHNEQFF.

The genes are TRBV28 and TRBJ1-4; 9 nucleotides line up with TRBD1. V shed 1 base, J shed 4 bases, and the junction held 7 bases outside the gene matches. Germline CDR1 and CDR2: MDHEN and SYDVKM. CDR3 length: 17 residues. DNA for the CDR3: TGTGCCAGCAGTTTATTTGGGACAGGGCTTTATAATGAAAAACTGTTTTTT. Its translation is CASSLFGTGLYNEKLFF.

The chain uses TRBV14 and TRBJ1-1; no clear D gene. The germline V and J ends were trimmed by 4 bases and 1 base, with 10 bases remaining between them. This CDR3 region has 14 residues. Germline V gene lookup returns CDR1 SGHDN and CDR2 FVKESK. CDR3 amino acids: CASSLFPPNTEAFF. The CDR3 nucleotides read TGTGCCAGCAGCCTTTTTCCCCCGAACACTGAAGCTTTCTTT. Looking up the rest from reference TRBV14 and TRBJ1-1 gives the full variable domain: EAGVTQFPSHSVIEKGQTVTLRCDPISGHDNLYWYRRVMGKEIKFLLHFVKESKQDESGMPNNRFLAERTGGTYSTLKVQPAELEDSGVYFCASSLFPPNTEAFFGQGTRLTVV.

V gene TRBV4-3 combines with J gene TRBJ2-1; perhaps TRBD2 as D (6 bases). The ends were cut back, 0 bases at V and 6 bases at J, with 12 bases in the middle. The V gene's germline CDR1 is LGHNA and CDR2 YSLEER. The CDR3 is made up of 15 amino acids. The CDR3 DNA follows: TGCGCCAGCAGCCAAGACCCGGGACTCCGCAATGAGCAGTTCTTC. Its protein is CASSQDPGLRNEQFF.

J is TRBJ1-2 and V is TRBV5-1; no reliable D call. Trimming removed 4 bases from V and 0 bases from J, with 10 bases in between. Germline V gives CDR1 SGHRS, CDR2 YFSETQ. This CDR3 is built from 14 residues. The CDR3, as DNA: TGCGCCAGCAGCCCCATGGGCGCTAACTATGGCTACACCTTC. As protein: CASSPMGANYGYTF.

This chain connects TRBV5-1 to TRBJ2-5; 10 nucleotides line up with TRBD2. The CDR3 covers 17 residues. V shed 0 bases, J shed 1 base, and the junction held 6 bases outside the gene matches. Germline CDR1 reads SGHRS; CDR2 reads YFSETQ. The CDR3 DNA reads TGCGCCAGCAGCTTGGTGGCTAGCGGGGGTTTCCAAGAGACCCAGTACTTC. As protein: CASSLVASGGFQETQYF.

CDR3 protein: CASSHRGLSGELFF. The CDR3 region has the DNA TGCGCCAGCAGCCACCGAGGACTGTCCGGGGAGCTGTTTTTT. This chain connects TRBV4-1 to TRBJ2-2; possible D gene TRBD2, 5 bases. V lost 3 bases to trimming and J lost 6 bases, with 11 bases between them. CDR1 MGHRA and CDR2 YSYEKL come from the germline V gene. CDR3 length: 14 amino acids.

The rearrangement uses TRBV25-1 and TRBJ1-3, with D possibly being TRBD1 (6 bases). This CDR3 has 16 amino acids. In germline, CDR1 is MGHDK, CDR2 SYGVNS. V was pared by 5 bases and J by 0 bases, with 14 bases between. CDR3 protein: CASSRPGQDSGNTIYF. The CDR3, as DNA: TGTGCCAGCAGTCGACCGGGACAAGACTCTGGAAACACCATATATTTT.

The V gene is TRBV5-1, the J gene TRBJ1-2; 7 bases match TRBD1. Germline values: CDR1 SGHRS, CDR2 YFSETQ. This CDR3 comprises 14 residues. V shed 5 bases, J shed 4 bases, and the junction held 8 bases outside the gene matches. This chain's CDR3 is CASRTGANTYGYTF. The CDR3 region has the DNA TGCGCCAGCAGAACAGGGGCTAACACCTATGGCTACACCTTC.

The chain joins TRBV6-5 to TRBJ1-1; TRBD1 matches at 8 bases. The CDR3 length is 14 residues. J was trimmed by 0 bases and V by 6 bases; bases with no gene match: 3. Germline CDR1 and CDR2: MNHEY and SVGAGI. This CDR3 is CASRRTGMNTEAFF. The CDR3 region has the DNA TGTGCCAGCAGACGGACAGGGATGAACACTGAAGCTTTCTTT.

The chain carries TRBV10-3 and TRBJ1-1, with 9 bases fitting TRBD1. With V trimmed by 2 bases and J by 11 bases, 6 bases remained unmatched. CDR3 size: 13 residues. CDR1 and CDR2 from the germline V gene are ENHRY and SYGVKD. Here the CDR3 DNA reads TGTGCCATCAGTGAGCCGGGGGACAGGGCGGCTTTCTTT. It translates to CAISEPGDRAAFF.

The genes are TRBV7-9 and TRBJ1-6; tentatively, D is TRBD1 (5 bases). V was trimmed by 2 bases and J by 2 bases, leaving 10 bases between them. The CDR3 length is 16 residues. CDR1 SEHNR and CDR2 FQNEAQ come from the germline V gene (reference sequence). CDR3 in DNA: TGTGCCAGCAGCTTATACCGGGACCCCTATAATTCACCCCTCCACTTT. This codes for CASSLYRDPYNSPLHF.

The chain couples TRBV12-3 or TRBV12-4 to TRBJ1-4; D remains ambiguous. The germline V and J ends were trimmed by 2 bases and 8 bases, with 9 bases remaining between them. The length of the CDR3 is 13 residues. The CDR3: CASSLRSGEKLFF. Here the CDR3 DNA reads TGTGCCAGCAGTTTACGGTCCGGGGAAAAACTGTTTTTT.

The J gene is TRBJ1-2, the V gene TRBV24-1; unclear D gene. Germline CDR1 and CDR2: KGHDR and SFDVKD. CDR3 length equals 11 residues. The V end was cut by 0 bases, the J end by 8 bases, with 3 bases between. The CDR3 nucleotides are TGTGCCACCAGTGATTTGTGGGGCTACACCTTC. Translated: CATSDLWGYTF.

This clone has a handful of counts. The rearrangement joins TRBV10-3 to TRBJ1-5, with D tentatively TRBD1 (5 bases). The germline V and J ends were trimmed by 2 bases and 2 bases, with 13 bases remaining between them. The V gene's germline CDR1 is ENHRY and CDR2 SYGVKD. There are 16 residues in the CDR3. The CDR3 sequence is CAISEVGWGGNQPQHF. The DNA for the CDR3 is TGTGCCATCAGTGAGGTGGGGTGGGGGGGCAATCAGCCCCAGCATTTT.

The CDR3 sequence is CASSSGGRNEQYF. The CDR3 DNA sequence: TGTGCCAGCAGTTCAGGGGGTAGAAACGAGCAGTACTTC. This chain uses TRBV27 with TRBJ2-7; 7 nucleotides align to TRBD1. CDR3 length: 13 residues. CDR1 and CDR2 from the germline V gene are MNHEY and SMNVEV (reference sequence). With 4 bases clipped from V and 5 bases from J, the junction kept 5 bases outside the gene matches.

The gene calls are TRBV9 and TRBJ1-2, with D unresolved. The CDR3 runs 12 residues. The germline CDR1 and CDR2 sequences are SGDLS and YYNGEE. Between the trimmed V and J ends, which lost 2 bases and 3 bases, there was a span of 5 bases. The CDR3 sequence is CASSVGDYGYTF. The CDR3 coding sequence is TGTGCCAGCAGCGTCGGAGACTATGGCTACACCTTC.

This clone was counted only a few times. The CDR3 is CASSQDGRGHNQPQHF. In nucleotides, the CDR3 is TGTGCCAGCAGCCAAGACGGGAGGGGGCACAATCAGCCCCAGCATTTT. The V gene is TRBV3-1 (or the pseudogene TRBV3-2), the J gene TRBJ1-5; 7 nucleotides line up with TRBD1. The junction had 5 bases not matched to a gene; V was cut back by 0 bases and J by 3 bases. There are 16 residues in the CDR3. CDR1 LGHDT and CDR2 YNNKEL come from the germline V gene (reference sequence).

This clone was seen only once. The J gene is TRBJ1-3, the V gene TRBV27; the D is unclear. Per germline, CDR1 MNHEY and CDR2 SMNVEV (reference sequence). The CDR3 extends over 15 amino acids. V lost 2 bases and J lost 16, with 24 bases in between. CDR3 DNA: TGTGCCAGCAGTTTAGGTCTCGGGGTGAGCGGCCCCGTTTATTTT. It encodes CASSLGLGVSGPVYF.